This TCR beta chain stems from a study of breast tumors, draining lymph nodes, adjacent tissues. Findings and caveats of the study: Tumor and nontumor repertoires were significantly more similar in luminal-like than in basal-like breast cancer. Tumors had less TCR diversity than lymph nodes, more than nontumor tissue. Findings are consistent with lymph node origin and intratumoral expansion of most tumor T cells.

In regard to this clonotype: No antigen is known for it.

Breast cancer patients provided tissue from their axillary draining lymph nodes. TCRdb reprocessed the multiplex PCR reads with MiXCR, giving one entry per CDR3 protein. The sample has approximately 190,000 distinct CDR3 sequences; roughly 31% are singletons. This CDR3 has 11 residues. Germline V CDR1 and CDR2: DFQATT, SNEGSKA (reference sequence). V lost 1 base and J lost 9, with 7 bases in between. The rearrangement joins TRBV20-1 to TRBJ2-1; TRBD2 is a possible D gene (6 bases). Sequencing input: axillary lymph node tissue. This receptor was obtained from a female donor with breast cancer. Some clones in this sample may be carry-over from other donors' samples. CDR3 sequence: CSARGLGEQFF. The CDR3 DNA is TGCAGTGCTAGAGGACTAGGTGAGCAGTTCTTC.